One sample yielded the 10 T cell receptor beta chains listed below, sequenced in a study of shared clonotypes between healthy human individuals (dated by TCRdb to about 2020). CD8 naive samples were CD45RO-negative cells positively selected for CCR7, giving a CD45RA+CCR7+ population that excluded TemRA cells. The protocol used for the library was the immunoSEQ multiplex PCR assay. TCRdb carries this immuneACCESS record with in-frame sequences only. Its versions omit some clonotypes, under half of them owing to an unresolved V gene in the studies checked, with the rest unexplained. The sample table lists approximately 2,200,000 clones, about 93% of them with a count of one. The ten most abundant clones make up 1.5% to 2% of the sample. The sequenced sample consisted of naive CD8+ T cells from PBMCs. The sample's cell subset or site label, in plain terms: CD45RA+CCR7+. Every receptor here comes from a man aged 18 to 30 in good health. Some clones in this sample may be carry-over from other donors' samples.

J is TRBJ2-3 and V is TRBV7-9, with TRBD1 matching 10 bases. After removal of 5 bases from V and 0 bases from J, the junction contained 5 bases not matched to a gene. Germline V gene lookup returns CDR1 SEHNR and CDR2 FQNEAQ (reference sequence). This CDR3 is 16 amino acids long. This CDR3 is CASSKGTGESTDTQYF. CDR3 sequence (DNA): TGTGCCAGCAGCAAAGGGACAGGGGAAAGCACAGATACGCAGTATTTT.

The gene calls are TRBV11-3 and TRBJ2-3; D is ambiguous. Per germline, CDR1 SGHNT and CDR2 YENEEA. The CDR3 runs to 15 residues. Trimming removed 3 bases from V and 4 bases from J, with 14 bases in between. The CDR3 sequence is CASSFFASFADTQYF. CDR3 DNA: TGTGCCAGCAGCTTTTTTGCGTCCTTCGCAGATACGCAGTATTTT.

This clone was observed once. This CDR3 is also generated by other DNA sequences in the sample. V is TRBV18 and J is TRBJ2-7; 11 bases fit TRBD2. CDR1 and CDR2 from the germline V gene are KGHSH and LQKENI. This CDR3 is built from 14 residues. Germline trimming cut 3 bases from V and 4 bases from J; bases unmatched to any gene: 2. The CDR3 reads CASSPLAGGYEQYF. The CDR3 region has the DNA TGTGCCAGCTCACCCCTAGCGGGAGGTTACGAGCAGTACTTC.

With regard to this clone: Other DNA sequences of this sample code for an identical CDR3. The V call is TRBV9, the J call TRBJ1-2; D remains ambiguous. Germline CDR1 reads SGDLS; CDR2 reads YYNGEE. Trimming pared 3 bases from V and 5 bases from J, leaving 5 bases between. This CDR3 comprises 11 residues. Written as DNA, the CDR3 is TGTGCCAGCAGCGCTTCATATGGCTACACCTTC. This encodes CASSASYGYTF.

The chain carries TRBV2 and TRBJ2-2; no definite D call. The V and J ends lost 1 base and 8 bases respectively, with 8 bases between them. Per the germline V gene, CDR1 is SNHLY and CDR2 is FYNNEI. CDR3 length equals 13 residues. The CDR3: CASSEDSLGELFF. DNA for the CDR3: TGTGCCAGCAGTGAAGACTCCCTGGGGGAGCTGTTTTTT.

CDR3 coding DNA: TGTGCCAGCAGTTTTGCGGTCTCTGGAAACACCATATATTTT. Translating it yields CASSFAVSGNTIYF. This chain uses TRBV28 with TRBJ1-3; D uncertain. This CDR3 is 14 amino acids long. V was trimmed by 3 bases and J by 0 bases, leaving 6 bases between them. The V gene's germline CDR1 is MDHEN and CDR2 SYDVKM.

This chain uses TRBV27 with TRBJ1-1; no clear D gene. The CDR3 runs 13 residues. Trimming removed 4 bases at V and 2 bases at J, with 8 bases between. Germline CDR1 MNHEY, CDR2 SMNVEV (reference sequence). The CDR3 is CASSWFGNTEAFF. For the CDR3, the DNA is TGTGCCAGCAGTTGGTTCGGAAACACTGAAGCTTTCTTT.

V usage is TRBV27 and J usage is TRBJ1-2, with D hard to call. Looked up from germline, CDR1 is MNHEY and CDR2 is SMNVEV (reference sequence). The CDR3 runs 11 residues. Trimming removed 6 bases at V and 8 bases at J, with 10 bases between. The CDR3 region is CASRGRAGYTF. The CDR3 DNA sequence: TGTGCCAGCAGAGGCAGAGCGGGCTACACCTTC.

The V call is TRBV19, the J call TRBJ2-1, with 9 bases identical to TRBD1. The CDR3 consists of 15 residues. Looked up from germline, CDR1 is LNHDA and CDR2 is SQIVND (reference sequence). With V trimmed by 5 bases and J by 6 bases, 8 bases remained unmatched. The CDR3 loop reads CASSVPGQGLNEQFF. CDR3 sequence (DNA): TGTGCCAGTAGTGTTCCGGGACAGGGACTCAATGAGCAGTTCTTC.

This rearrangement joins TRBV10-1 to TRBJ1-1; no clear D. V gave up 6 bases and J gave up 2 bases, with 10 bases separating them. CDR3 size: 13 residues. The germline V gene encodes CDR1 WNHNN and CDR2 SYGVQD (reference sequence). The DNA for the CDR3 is TGCGCCAGCAGCGGAGTAGGTAACACTGAAGCTTTCTTT. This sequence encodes CASSGVGNTEAFF.